These 3 T cell receptor beta chains share one sample of origin, sequenced in a study of PD-1 blockade in classical Hodgkin lymphoma. After autologous stem cell transplantation all patients relapsed, and prior brentuximab vedotin exposure differed between cohorts. TCRdb's table, derived via immunoSEQ multiplex PCR, lists solely in-frame clones and lacks some. The sample holds around 45,000 clones; roughly 70% are singletons and the top ten take 2.8%. The sequenced sample was peripheral blood mononuclear cells (PBMCs), obtained before the second cycle of nivolumab. The receptor source for this set is a human donor with classical Hodgkin lymphoma.

The chain has TRBV9 and TRBJ2-1, with TRBD2 as a possible D gene (6 bases). CDR3 length: 17 residues. Trimming pared 4 bases from V and 0 bases from J, leaving 17 bases between. Germline CDR1 is SGDLS and CDR2 is YYNGEE. The DNA for the CDR3 is TGTGCCAGCAGCCCCCGAGGCGGGAAAAGCTCCTACAATGAGCAGTTCTTC. Protein product: CASSPRGGKSSYNEQFF.

The chain recombines TRBV4-1 with TRBJ2-7; 9 bases align to TRBD2. Germline V gives CDR1 MGHRA, CDR2 YSYEKL. This CDR3 comprises 14 residues. Trimming took 3 bases from V and 6 from J; bases not matched to a gene: 6. The CDR3 is CASSHQLAGAEQYF. CDR3 coding DNA: TGCGCCAGCAGCCACCAACTAGCGGGCGCCGAGCAGTACTTC.

The CDR3 sequence is CAWSVTRSSYGYTF. DNA of the CDR3: TGTGCCTGGAGTGTAACAAGGTCTAGCTATGGCTACACCTTC. The genes are TRBV30 and TRBJ1-2, with unresolved D. V was clipped by 0 bases and J by 4 bases, with 12 bases between them. This CDR3 contains 14 residues. Germline lookup yields CDR1 GTSNPN and CDR2 SVGIG (reference sequence).